This T cell receptor (beta chain) was recovered during a study of blood T cells in healthy people across ages. Germline trimming cut 10 bases from V and 8 bases from J; bases unmatched to any gene: 12. This CDR3 contains 13 residues. Germline V CDR1 and CDR2: MNHEY, SVGAGI. It was with a sample-barcoded 5' primer and a J-beta primer mix that a second PCR of roughly 7 to 12 cycles was run. A single record per CDR3 protein comes from TCRdb applying MiXCR to the 5' RACE reads. The sample yields about 830,000 distinct CDR3 sequences, 62% seen once. Sequenced input: blood. V and J are TRBV6-5 and TRBJ1-2, with 8 bases lining up with TRBD1. This sequence was found in a man aged 30-40 years in good health. The CDR3 here is CATLNRGSRGYTF. The CDR3 DNA is TGTGCCACCTTAAACAGGGGGTCTAGGGGCTACACCTTC.